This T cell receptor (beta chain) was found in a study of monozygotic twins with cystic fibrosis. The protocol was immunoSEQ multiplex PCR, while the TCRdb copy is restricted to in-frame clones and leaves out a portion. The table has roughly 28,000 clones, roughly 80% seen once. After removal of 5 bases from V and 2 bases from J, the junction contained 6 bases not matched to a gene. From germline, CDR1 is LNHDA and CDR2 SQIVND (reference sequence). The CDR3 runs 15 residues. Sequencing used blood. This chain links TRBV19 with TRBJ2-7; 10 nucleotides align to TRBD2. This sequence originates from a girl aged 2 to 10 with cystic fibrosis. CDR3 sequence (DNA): TGTGCCAGTAGTCCGGCTAGCGGGAGTCCCTACGAGCAGTACTTC. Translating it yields CASSPASGSPYEQYF. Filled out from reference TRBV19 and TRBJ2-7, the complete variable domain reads DGGITQSPKYLFRKEGQNVTLSCEQNLNHDAMYWYRQDPGQGLRLIYYSQIVNDFQKGDIAEGYSVSREKKESFPLTVTSAQKNPTAFYLCASSPASGSPYEQYFGPGTRLTVT.